This T cell receptor beta chain was retrieved from a study of response to subunit inactivated influenza vaccine. Whole-study results and caveats: Authors suggested that a seasonal influenza vaccination recruits few new T cells each time.

V gave up 2 bases and J gave up 5 bases; unmatched junction bases: 14. The germline V gene has CDR1 ENHRY and CDR2 SYGVKD. The CDR3 runs to 17 residues. Each CDR3 protein gets one entry after TCRdb re-called the RT-PCR reads with MiXCR. The sample shows hundreds of thousands of distinct CDR3 sequences, less than 10% of them seen only once. This clonotype has ten or more counts. Its antigen remains unknown. The genes are TRBV10-3 and TRBJ1-1, with 7 bases lining up with TRBD1. The input for sequencing was PBMCs from blood, taken 23 to 25 months after vaccination. The sequence came from a man aged 45 to 70 who received an inactivated influenza vaccine. CDR3 amino acids: CAISETPEVRGDTEAFF. CDR3 nucleotide sequence: TGTGCCATCAGTGAGACCCCGGAGGTCAGGGGGGATACTGAAGCTTTCTTT.